This passage covers 3 T cell receptor beta chains from one sample sequenced in a study of siplizumab effects on memory and regulatory T cells. This table comes from immunoSEQ multiplex PCR, and its TCRdb copy is limited to in-frame clones, with some not included. The sample consists of around 100,000 clones, about nine tenths of them appearing once. The specimen was non-Treg CD4+ T cells sorted from blood. Every receptor here comes from a human donor in good health.

This chain connects TRBV6-6 to TRBJ2-3; 13 bases are a match to TRBD2. The CDR3 consists of 16 residues. With 6 bases clipped from V and 1 base from J, the junction kept 4 bases outside the gene matches. Germline CDR1 and CDR2: MNHNY and SVGAGI (reference sequence). CDR3 bases: TGTGCCAGCAGCCACGGGACTAGCGGGGGCACAGATACGCAGTATTTT. Protein sequence: CASSHGTSGGTDTQYF.

This chain links TRBV9 with TRBJ2-7; 12 bases are a match to TRBD2. V was pared by 4 bases and J by 7 bases, with 6 bases of the junction left unmatched. Germline lookup yields CDR1 SGDLS and CDR2 YYNGEE. The CDR3 covers 14 residues. This CDR3 reads CASSLGTSGREQYF. In DNA form, the CDR3 reads TGTGCCAGCAGCCTAGGAACTAGCGGGAGGGAGCAGTACTTC.

The chain combines TRBV30 with TRBJ2-3; the D gene is possibly TRBD2 (5 bases). V dropped 0 bases and J dropped 2 bases, with 6 bases sitting between them. This CDR3 is 13 amino acids long. Germline V gives CDR1 GTSNPN, CDR2 SVGIG (reference sequence). CDR3 protein: CAWSVGLTDTQYF. Here the CDR3 DNA reads TGTGCCTGGAGTGTCGGACTCACAGATACGCAGTATTTT.